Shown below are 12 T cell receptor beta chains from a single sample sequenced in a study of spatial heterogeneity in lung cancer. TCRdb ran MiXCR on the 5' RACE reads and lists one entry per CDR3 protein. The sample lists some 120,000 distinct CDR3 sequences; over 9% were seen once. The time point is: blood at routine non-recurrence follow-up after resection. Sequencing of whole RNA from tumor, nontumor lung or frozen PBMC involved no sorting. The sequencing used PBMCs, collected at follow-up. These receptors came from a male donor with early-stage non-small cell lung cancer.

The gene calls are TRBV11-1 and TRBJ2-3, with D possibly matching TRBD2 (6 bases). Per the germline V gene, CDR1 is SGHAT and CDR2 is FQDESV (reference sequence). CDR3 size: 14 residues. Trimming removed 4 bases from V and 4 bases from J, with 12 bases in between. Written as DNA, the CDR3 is TGTGCCAGCAGCTCGATGGGGGGATCAGATACGCAGTATTTT. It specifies CASSSMGGSDTQYF.

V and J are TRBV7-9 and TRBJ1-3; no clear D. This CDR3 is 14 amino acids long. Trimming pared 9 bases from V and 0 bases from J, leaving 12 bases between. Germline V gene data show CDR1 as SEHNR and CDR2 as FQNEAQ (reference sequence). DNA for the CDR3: TGTGCCAGAGCGGGAGGTACCTCTGGAAACACCATATATTTT. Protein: CARAGGTSGNTIYF. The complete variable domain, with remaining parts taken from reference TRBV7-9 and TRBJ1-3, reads DTGVSQNPRHKITKRGQNVTFRCDPISEHNRLYWYRQTLGQGPEFLTYFQNEAQLEKSRLLSDRFSAERPKGSFSTLEIQRTEQGDSAMYLCARAGGTSGNTIYFGEGSWLTVV.

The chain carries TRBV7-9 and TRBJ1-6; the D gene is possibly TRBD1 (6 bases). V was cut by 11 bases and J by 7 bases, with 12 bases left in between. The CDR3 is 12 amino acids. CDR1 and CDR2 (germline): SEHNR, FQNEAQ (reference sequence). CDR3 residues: CASGQPNSPLHF. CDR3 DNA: TGTGCCTCCGGACAGCCAAATTCACCCCTCCACTTT.

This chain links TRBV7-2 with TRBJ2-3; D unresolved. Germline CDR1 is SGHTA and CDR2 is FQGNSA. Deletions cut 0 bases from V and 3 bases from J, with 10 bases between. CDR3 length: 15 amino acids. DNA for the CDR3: TGTGCCAGCAGCTTAGCCGACTTAAAAACAGATACGCAGTATTTT. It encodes CASSLADLKTDTQYF.

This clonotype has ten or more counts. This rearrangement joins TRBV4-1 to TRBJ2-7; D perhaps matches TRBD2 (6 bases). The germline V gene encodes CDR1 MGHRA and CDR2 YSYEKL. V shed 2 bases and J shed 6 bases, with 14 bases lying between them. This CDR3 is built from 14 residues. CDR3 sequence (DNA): TGCGCCAGCAGCCAAAGGGACTTCATCGGCGAGCAGTACTTC. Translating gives CASSQRDFIGEQYF.

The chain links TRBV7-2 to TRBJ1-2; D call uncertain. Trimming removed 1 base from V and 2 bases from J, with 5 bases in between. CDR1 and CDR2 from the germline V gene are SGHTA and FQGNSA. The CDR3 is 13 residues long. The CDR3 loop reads CASSLEQNYGYTF. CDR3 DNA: TGTGCCAGCAGCTTAGAACAAAACTATGGCTACACCTTC.

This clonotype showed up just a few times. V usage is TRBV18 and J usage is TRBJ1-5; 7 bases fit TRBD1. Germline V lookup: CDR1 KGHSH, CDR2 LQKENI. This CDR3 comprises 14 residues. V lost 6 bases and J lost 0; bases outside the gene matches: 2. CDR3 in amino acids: CASSQGVSNQPQHF. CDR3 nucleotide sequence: TGTGCCAGCTCCCAGGGGGTTAGCAATCAGCCCCAGCATTTT.

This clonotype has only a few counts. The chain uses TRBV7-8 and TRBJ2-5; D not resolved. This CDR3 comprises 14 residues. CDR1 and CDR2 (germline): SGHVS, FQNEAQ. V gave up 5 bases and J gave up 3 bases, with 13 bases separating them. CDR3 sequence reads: CASSPRVLKETQYF. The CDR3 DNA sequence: TGTGCCAGCAGCCCCCGTGTCCTGAAAGAGACCCAGTACTTC.

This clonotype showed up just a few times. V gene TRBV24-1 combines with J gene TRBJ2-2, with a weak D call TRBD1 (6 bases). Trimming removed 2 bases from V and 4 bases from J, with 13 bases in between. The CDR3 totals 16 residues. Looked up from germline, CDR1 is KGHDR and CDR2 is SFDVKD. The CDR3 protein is CATSDSTGSITGELFF. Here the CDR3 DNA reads TGTGCCACCAGTGATTCAACAGGGAGCATCACCGGGGAGCTGTTTTTT.

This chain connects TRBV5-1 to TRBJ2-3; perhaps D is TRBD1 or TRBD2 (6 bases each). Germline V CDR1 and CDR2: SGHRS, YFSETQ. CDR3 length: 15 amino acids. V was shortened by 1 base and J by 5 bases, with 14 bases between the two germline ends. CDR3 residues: CASSLNRDLGDTQYF. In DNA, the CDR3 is TGCGCCAGCAGCTTGAACAGGGACTTAGGAGATACGCAGTATTTT.

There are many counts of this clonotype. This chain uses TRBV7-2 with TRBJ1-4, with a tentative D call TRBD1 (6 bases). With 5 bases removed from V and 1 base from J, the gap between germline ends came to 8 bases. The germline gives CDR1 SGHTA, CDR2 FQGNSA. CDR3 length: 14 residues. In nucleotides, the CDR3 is TGTGCCAGCAGCCGGACAGAAACTAATGAAAAACTGTTTTTT. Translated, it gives CASSRTETNEKLFF.

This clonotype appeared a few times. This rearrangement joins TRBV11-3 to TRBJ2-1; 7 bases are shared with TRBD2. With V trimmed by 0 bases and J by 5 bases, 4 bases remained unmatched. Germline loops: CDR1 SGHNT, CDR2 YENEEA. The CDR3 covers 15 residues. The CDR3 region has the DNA TGTGCCAGCAGCTTAGAGGAGGGAGGGAACAATGAGCAGTTCTTC. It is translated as CASSLEEGGNNEQFF.